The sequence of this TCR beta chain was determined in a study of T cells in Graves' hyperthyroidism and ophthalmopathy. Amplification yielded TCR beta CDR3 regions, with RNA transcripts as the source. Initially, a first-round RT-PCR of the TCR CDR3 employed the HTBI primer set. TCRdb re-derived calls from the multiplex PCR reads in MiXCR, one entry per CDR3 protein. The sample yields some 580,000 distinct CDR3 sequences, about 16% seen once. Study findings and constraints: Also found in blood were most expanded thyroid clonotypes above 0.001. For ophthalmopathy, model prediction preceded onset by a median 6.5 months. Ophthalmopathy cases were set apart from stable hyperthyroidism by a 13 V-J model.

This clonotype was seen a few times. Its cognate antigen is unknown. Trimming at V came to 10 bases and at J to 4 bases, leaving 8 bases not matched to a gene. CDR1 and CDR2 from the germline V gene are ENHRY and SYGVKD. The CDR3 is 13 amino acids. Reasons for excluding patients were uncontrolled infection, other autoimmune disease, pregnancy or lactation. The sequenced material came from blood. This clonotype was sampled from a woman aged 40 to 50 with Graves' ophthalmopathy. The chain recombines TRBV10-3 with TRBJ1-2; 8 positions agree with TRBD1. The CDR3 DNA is TGTGCCACCCAGGGGGCGACTTCCTATGGCTACACCTTC. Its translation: CATQGATSYGYTF.